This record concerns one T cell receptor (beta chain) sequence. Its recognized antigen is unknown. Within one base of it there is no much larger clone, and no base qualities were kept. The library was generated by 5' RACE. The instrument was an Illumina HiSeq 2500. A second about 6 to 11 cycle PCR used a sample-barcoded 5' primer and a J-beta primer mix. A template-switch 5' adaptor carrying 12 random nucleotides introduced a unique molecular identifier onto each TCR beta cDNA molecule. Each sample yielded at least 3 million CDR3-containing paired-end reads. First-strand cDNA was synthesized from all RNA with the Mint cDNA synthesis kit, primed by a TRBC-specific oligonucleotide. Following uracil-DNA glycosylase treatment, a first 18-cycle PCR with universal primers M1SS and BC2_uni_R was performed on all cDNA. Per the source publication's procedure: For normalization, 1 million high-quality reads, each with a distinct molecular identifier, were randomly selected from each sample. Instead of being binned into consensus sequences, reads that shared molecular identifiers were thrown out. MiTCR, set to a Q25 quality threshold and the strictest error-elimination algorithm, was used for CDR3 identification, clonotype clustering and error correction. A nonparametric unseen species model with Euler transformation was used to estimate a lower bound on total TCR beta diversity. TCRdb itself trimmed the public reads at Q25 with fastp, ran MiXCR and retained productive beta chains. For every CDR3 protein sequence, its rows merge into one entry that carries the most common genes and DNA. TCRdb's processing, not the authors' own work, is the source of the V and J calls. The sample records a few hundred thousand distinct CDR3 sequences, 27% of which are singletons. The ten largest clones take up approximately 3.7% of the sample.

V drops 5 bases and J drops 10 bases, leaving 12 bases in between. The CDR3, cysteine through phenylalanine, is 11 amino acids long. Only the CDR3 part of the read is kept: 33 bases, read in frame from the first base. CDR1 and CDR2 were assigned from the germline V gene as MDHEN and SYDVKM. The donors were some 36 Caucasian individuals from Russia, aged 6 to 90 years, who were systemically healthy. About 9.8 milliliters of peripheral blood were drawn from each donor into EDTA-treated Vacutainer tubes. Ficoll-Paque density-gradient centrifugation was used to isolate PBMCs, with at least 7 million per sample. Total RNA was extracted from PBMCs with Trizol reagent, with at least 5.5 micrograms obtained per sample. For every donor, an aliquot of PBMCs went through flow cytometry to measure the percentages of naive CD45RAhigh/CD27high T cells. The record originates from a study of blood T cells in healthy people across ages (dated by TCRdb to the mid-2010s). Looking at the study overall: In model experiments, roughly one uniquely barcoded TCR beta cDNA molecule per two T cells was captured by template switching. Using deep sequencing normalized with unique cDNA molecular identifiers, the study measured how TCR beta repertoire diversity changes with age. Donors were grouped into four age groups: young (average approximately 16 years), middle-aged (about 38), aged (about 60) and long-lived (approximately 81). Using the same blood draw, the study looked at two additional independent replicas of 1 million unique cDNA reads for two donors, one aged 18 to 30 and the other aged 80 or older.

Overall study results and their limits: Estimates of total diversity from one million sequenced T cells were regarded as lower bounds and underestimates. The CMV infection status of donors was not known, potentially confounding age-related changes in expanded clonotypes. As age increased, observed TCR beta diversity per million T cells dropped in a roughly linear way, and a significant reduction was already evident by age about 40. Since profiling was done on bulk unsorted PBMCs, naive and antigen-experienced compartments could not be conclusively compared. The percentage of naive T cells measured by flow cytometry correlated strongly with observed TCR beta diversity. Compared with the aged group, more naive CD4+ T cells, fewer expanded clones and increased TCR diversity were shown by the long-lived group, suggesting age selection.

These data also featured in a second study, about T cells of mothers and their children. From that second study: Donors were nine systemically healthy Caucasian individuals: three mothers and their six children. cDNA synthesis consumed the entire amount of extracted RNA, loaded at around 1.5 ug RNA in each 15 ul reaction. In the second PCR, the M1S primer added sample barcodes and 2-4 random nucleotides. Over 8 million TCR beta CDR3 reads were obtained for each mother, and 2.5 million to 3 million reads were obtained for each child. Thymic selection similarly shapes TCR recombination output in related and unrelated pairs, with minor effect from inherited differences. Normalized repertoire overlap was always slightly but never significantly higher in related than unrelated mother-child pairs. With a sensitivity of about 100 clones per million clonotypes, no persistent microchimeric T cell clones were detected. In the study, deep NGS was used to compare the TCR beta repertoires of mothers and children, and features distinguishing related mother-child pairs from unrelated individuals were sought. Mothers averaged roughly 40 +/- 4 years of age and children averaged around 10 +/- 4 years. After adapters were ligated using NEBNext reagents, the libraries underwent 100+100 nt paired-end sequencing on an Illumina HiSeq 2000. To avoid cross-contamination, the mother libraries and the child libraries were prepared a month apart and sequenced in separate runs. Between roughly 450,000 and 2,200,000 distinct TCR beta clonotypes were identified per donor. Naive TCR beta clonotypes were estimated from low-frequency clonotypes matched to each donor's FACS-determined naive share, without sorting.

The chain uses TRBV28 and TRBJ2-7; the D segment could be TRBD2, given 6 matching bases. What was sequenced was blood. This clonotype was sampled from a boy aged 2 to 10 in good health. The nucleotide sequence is TGTGCCAGCAGTAACCGGGACTTTCAGTACTTC. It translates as CASSNRDFQYF. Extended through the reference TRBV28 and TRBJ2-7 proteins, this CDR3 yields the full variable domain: DVKVTQSSRYLVKRTGEKVFLECVQDMDHENMFWYRQDPGLGLRLIYFSYDVKMKEKGDIPEGYSVSREKKERFSLILESASTNQTSMYLCASSNRDFQYFGPGTRLTVT.